What follows describes a single T cell receptor beta chain. Combining a sample-barcoded 5' primer with a J-beta primer mix, a second PCR ran for about 7 to 11 cycles. TCRdb analysed the 5' RACE reads with MiXCR anew, one entry per CDR3 protein. In the table there are 750,000 to 950,000 distinct CDR3 sequences, approximately 24% of which are singletons. This sample is part of a study of blood T cells in healthy people across ages. V was trimmed by 1 base and J by 5 bases, leaving 5 bases between them. The CDR3 sequence is 12 residues long. Germline V gives CDR1 LNHNV, CDR2 YYDKDF (reference sequence). Another study also made use of these data, one on T cells of mothers and their children.

The chain is built from TRBV15 and TRBJ2-5; D gene uncertain. The clonotype originates from a boy between 5 and 17 years old in good health. Sequencing was done on a sample of blood. The CDR3 coding sequence is TGTGCCACCAGCAGAGTTGCGGAGACCCAGTACTTC. Protein sequence: CATSRVAETQYF.